One sample yielded the 27 T cell receptor beta chains listed below, sequenced in a study of response to subunit inactivated influenza vaccine. TCRdb analysed the RT-PCR reads with MiXCR anew, one entry per CDR3 protein. Of almost 600,000 distinct CDR3 sequences listed, 12% to 15% are singletons. The input for sequencing was PBMCs from blood, taken 11 to 12 days after vaccination. All receptors come from a man aged 45-65 years who received an inactivated influenza vaccine.

The chain has TRBV18 and TRBJ2-2, with 13 bases identical to TRBD2. The CDR3 length is 17 residues. V dropped 4 bases and J dropped 0; count of bases not matched to a gene: 2. CDR1 is KGHSH and CDR2 is LQKENI in the germline V gene. CDR3 in amino acids: CASSLGTSGTNTGELFF. DNA of the CDR3: TGTGCCAGCTCACTCGGGACTAGCGGGACGAACACCGGGGAGCTGTTTTTT.

V is TRBV23-1 and J is TRBJ1-5; 8 nucleotides match TRBD1. TRBV23-1 falls under the ORF class, with uncertain function. Trimming took 0 bases from V and 1 from J; bases not matched to a gene: 11. The CDR3 is 19 residues long. This chain's CDR3 is CASSQSRQGMTLSNQPQHF. For the CDR3, the DNA is TGCGCCAGCAGTCAATCGAGACAGGGGATGACATTGAGCAATCAGCCCCAGCATTTT.

The chain carries TRBV20-1 and TRBJ2-5, with 7 bases that match TRBD2. The ends lost 6 bases at V and 4 bases at J; junction bases unmatched: 8. The CDR3 length is 13 residues. Germline CDR1 and CDR2: DFQATT and SNEGSKA (reference sequence). CDR3 protein: CSAKLAGVETQYF. The CDR3 DNA is TGCAGTGCCAAGTTGGCGGGAGTAGAGACCCAGTACTTC.

This clonotype was picked up a small number of times. The chain is built from TRBV11-1 and TRBJ1-3, with D unresolved. The CDR3 has 19 residues. Germline CDR1 reads SGHAT; CDR2 reads FQDESV (reference sequence). V gave up 0 bases and J gave up 0 bases, with 18 bases separating them. This CDR3 reads CASSLALGWQTRSGNTIYF. The CDR3 region has the DNA TGTGCCAGCAGCTTAGCGCTCGGCTGGCAGACACGCTCTGGAAACACCATATATTTT.

This clonotype was counted ten times or more. V gene TRBV7-2 combines with J gene TRBJ2-5; TRBD1 matches at 7 bases. Germline CDR1 is SGHTA and CDR2 is FQGNSA. Trimming removed 5 bases from V and 1 base from J; junction bases left unmatched: 7. The length of the CDR3 is 15 residues. In nucleotides, the CDR3 is TGTGCCAGCAGCCGCGACAGGGCCGTCCAAGAGACCCAGTACTTC. It translates to CASSRDRAVQETQYF.

The chain links TRBV15 to TRBJ2-1; tentatively, D is TRBD1 or TRBD2 (5 bases each). The germline CDR1 and CDR2 sequences are LNHNV and YYDKDF (reference sequence). The CDR3 has 12 amino acids. Trimming cost V 3 bases and J 10 bases, with 10 bases left between them. This CDR3 reads CATSSGGWEQFF. The CDR3 DNA reads as TGTGCCACCAGCAGTGGGGGTTGGGAGCAGTTCTTC.

This clonotype was found a few times. CDR3 nucleotide sequence: TGCAGTGCCAGCAAAGCGGGACGGATCATCTCTGGGGCCAACGTCCTGACTTTC. This codes for CSASKAGRIISGANVLTF. The V gene is TRBV20-1, the J gene TRBJ2-6, with 7 bases that match TRBD2. The germline gives CDR1 DFQATT, CDR2 SNEGSKA (reference sequence). This CDR3 comprises 18 residues. V shed 6 bases and J 0 bases; nucleotides not matched to a gene: 14.

The V and J genes are TRBV10-3 and TRBJ1-1; weak D call: TRBD1 (6 bases). Trimming removed 5 bases from V and 4 bases from J, with 14 bases in between. Germline V lookup: CDR1 ENHRY, CDR2 SYGVKD. This CDR3 is 14 amino acids long. The CDR3 nucleotides read TGTGCCATCAGTAAAGGGGGACTTGGCACTGAAGCTTTCTTT. Residues: CAISKGGLGTEAFF.

V gene TRBV3-1 combines with J gene TRBJ1-6; perhaps TRBD1 as D (6 bases). Germline CDR1 LGHDT, CDR2 YNNKEL (reference sequence). The CDR3 extends over 15 amino acids. With 1 base removed from V and 7 bases from J, the gap between germline ends came to 11 bases. The CDR3 region has the DNA TGTGCCAGCAGCCAAGCAGGGACATCCAATTCACCCCTCCACTTT. This encodes CASSQAGTSNSPLHF. The full variable domain, in which reference TRBV3-1 and TRBJ1-6 provide the parts outside the CDR3, is DTAVSQTPKYLVTQMGNDKSIKCEQNLGHDTMYWYKQDSKKFLKIMFSYNNKELIINETVPNRFSPKSPDKAHLNLHINSLELGDSAVYFCASSQAGTSNSPLHFGNGTRLTVT.

The chain links TRBV15 to TRBJ2-6; D is ambiguous. This CDR3 contains 15 residues. With 7 bases removed from V and 0 bases from J, the gap between germline ends came to 10 bases. Germline V gives CDR1 LNHNV, CDR2 YYDKDF (reference sequence). This CDR3 is CATTPGNSGANVLTF. The DNA for the CDR3 is TGTGCCACCACCCCTGGGAACTCTGGGGCCAACGTCCTGACTTTC.

The gene calls are TRBV5-1 and TRBJ2-3, with D possibly matching TRBD2 (6 bases). The V gene's germline CDR1 is SGHRS and CDR2 YFSETQ. CDR3 length: 14 residues. With 3 bases removed from V and 5 bases from J, the gap between germline ends came to 13 bases. CDR3 amino acids: CASSSTAGGDTQYF. CDR3 nucleotide sequence: TGCGCCAGCAGCTCAACAGCCGGGGGAGATACGCAGTATTTT.

This clonotype was seen more than once but under ten times. The chain uses TRBV27 and TRBJ1-5; 9 bases agree with TRBD1. Germline CDR1 and CDR2: MNHEY and SMNVEV (reference sequence). The junction had 11 bases not matched to a gene; V was cut back by 5 bases and J by 0 bases. There are 18 residues in the CDR3. The DNA of the CDR3 is TGTGCCAGCAGTCCATATATCTGGACAGGGGATAGCAATCAGCCCCAGCATTTT. It codes for CASSPYIWTGDSNQPQHF.

The sample holds many counts of this clonotype. This chain joins TRBV20-1 and TRBJ2-2, with 8 bases lining up with TRBD2. V trimming: 2 bases; J trimming: 6 bases; junction bases outside the gene matches: 5. This CDR3 contains 14 residues. The germline V gene has CDR1 DFQATT and CDR2 SNEGSKA (reference sequence). As DNA, the CDR3 is TGCAGTGCTAGAACCGGGGGGGCTTCCGGGGAGCTGTTTTTT. Amino acid sequence: CSARTGGASGELFF.

This clonotype turned up a few times. This chain connects TRBV12-3 or TRBV12-4 to TRBJ2-1; 11 positions match TRBD2. CDR3 length equals 15 residues. The V gene end was trimmed by 3 bases and the J gene end by 5 bases; junction bases not matched to a gene: 3. The CDR3 sequence is CASSFPSGGNNEQFF. The CDR3 coding sequence is TGTGCCAGCAGTTTCCCTAGCGGGGGGAACAATGAGCAGTTCTTC.

This clonotype was seen a few times. The CDR3 DNA sequence: TGTGCCAGCAGACGACAGGGCGATGAAAAACTGTTTTTT. Protein sequence: CASRRQGDEKLFF. The V gene is TRBV12-3 or TRBV12-4, the J gene TRBJ1-4; 7 bases map to TRBD1. The CDR3 runs to 13 residues. V dropped 6 bases and J dropped 6; count of bases not matched to a gene: 4.

This clonotype has just a few counts. This chain links TRBV20-1 with TRBJ2-3; TRBD2 aligns across 13 bases. V dropped 3 bases and J dropped 0; count of bases not matched to a gene: 3. The CDR3 has 16 residues. CDR1 DFQATT and CDR2 SNEGSKA come from the germline V gene (reference sequence). The CDR3 DNA is TGCAGTGCTAGCCTACTAGCGGGAGGGAGCACAGATACGCAGTATTTT. This sequence encodes CSASLLAGGSTDTQYF.

V and J are TRBV30 and TRBJ1-3; the D is unclear. The V gene lost 0 bases and the J gene lost 0 bases, with 9 bases spanning the gap. This CDR3 contains 15 residues. Germline lookup yields CDR1 GTSNPN and CDR2 SVGIG (reference sequence). This CDR3 is CAWSVGIYSGNTIYF. The CDR3 coding sequence is TGTGCCTGGAGTGTGGGGATCTACTCTGGAAACACCATATATTTT.

This clonotype was found a few times. The V and J genes are TRBV12-3 or TRBV12-4 and TRBJ2-7, with D hard to call. V dropped 3 bases and J dropped 4 bases, with 7 bases sitting between them. The CDR3 length is 12 residues. The CDR3 protein is CASSLMKYEQYF. The CDR3, as DNA: TGTGCCAGCAGTTTGATGAAGTACGAGCAGTACTTC.

The CDR3 sequence is CASSFDWLPQETQYF. The CDR3 nucleotides are TGTGCCAGCAGCTTTGACTGGCTCCCCCAAGAGACCCAGTACTTC. The chain uses TRBV7-9 and TRBJ2-5; D gene ambiguous. Between the trimmed V and J ends, which lost 3 bases and 1 base, there was a span of 12 bases. The CDR3 is 15 residues long. Looked up from germline, CDR1 is SEHNR and CDR2 is FQNEAQ (reference sequence).

CDR3: CSVVVFIYNEQFF. DNA of the CDR3: TGCAGCGTTGTCGTATTCATCTACAATGAGCAGTTCTTC. V gene TRBV29-1 combines with J gene TRBJ2-1; D call uncertain. This CDR3 contains 13 residues. Germline V gene data show CDR1 as SQVTM and CDR2 as ANQGSEA. Between the trimmed V and J ends, which lost 4 bases and 3 bases, there was a span of 10 bases.

This clonotype was seen ten or more times. Here the CDR3 reads CASSLGQVGQFF. In DNA, the CDR3 is TGTGCCAGCAGTTTGGGCCAGGTGGGGCAGTTCTTC. The V call is TRBV12-3 or TRBV12-4, the J call TRBJ2-1; D uncertain. This CDR3 is 12 amino acids long. The germline V and J ends were trimmed by 3 bases and 12 bases, with 12 bases remaining between them.

This clonotype was counted many times. The V and J genes are TRBV2 and TRBJ2-6; no definite D call. Trimming cost V 3 bases and J 0 bases, with 0 bases left between them. The CDR3 extends over 13 amino acids. Germline V CDR1 and CDR2: SNHLY, FYNNEI. The CDR3 loop is CASSDSGANVLTF. For the CDR3, the DNA is TGTGCCAGCAGTGACTCTGGGGCCAACGTCCTGACTTTC.

This clonotype has ten or more counts. V usage is TRBV7-3 and J usage is TRBJ2-1; 11 bases are shared with TRBD2. Per the germline V gene, CDR1 is SGHTA and CDR2 is FQGTGA. The CDR3 contains 17 residues. The J segment lost 6 bases and the V segment lost 0 bases, leaving 7 bases of the junction unmatched. In nucleotides, the CDR3 is TGTGCCAGCAGCTTAACGACGACTAGCGGGACGACCAATGAGCAGTTCTTC. This codes for CASSLTTTSGTTNEQFF.

This clonotype was counted a few times. The chain employs TRBV9 and TRBJ2-1, with no clear D. CDR1 and CDR2 from the germline V gene are SGDLS and YYNGEE. The CDR3 covers 14 residues. The ends were cut back, 1 base at V and 0 bases at J, with 5 bases in the middle. The CDR3 here is CASSVQDSYNEQFF. As DNA, the CDR3 is TGTGCCAGCAGCGTACAGGACTCCTACAATGAGCAGTTCTTC.

This clonotype was observed a handful of times. The rearrangement joins TRBV5-6 to TRBJ2-3; D is perhaps TRBD2 (7 bases). This CDR3 has 15 amino acids. The germline V and J ends were trimmed by 5 bases and 0 bases, with 13 bases remaining between them. Germline V gene data show CDR1 as SGHDT and CDR2 as YYEEEE. CDR3 nucleotide sequence: TGTGCCAGCAGGGGGGGGCGGGGAAGCACAGATACGCAGTATTTT. Translated: CASRGGRGSTDTQYF.

This clonotype was counted a few times. The V gene is TRBV11-2, the J gene TRBJ1-1, with unresolved D. The CDR3 has 14 residues. Germline CDR1 and CDR2: SGHAT and FQNNGV. V lost 5 bases, J lost 4 bases, and 14 bases lay in between. CDR3 nucleotides: TGTGCCAGCAGCATAAGGGCACGAGGCACTGAAGCTTTCTTT. As protein: CASSIRARGTEAFF.

The gene calls are TRBV21-1 and TRBJ2-7; the table's D call, TRBD2, was not checked against the DNA. TRBV21-1 is termed a pseudogene. CDR3 length equals 16 residues. CDR3 DNA sequence: TGTGCCAGCAGCAAAGTGGCTAGCGGGGGGTCTTACGAGCAGTACTTC. It specifies CASSKVASGGSYEQYF.